This T cell receptor beta chain derives from a study of T cells in tumors after PD-1 blockade. Assay used: immunoSEQ multiplex PCR; TCRdb lists only in-frame clones, some missing. The sample shows 14,000 to 15,000 clones, around 79% of them seen only once. V lost 5 bases, J lost 4 bases, and 12 bases lay in between. The germline gives CDR1 SNHLY, CDR2 FYNNEI. This CDR3 contains 14 residues. This specimen consisted of PBMCs, obtained after anti-PD-1 treatment. This receptor was taken from a human donor with basal cell carcinoma. V and J are TRBV2 and TRBJ1-5, with D possibly matching TRBD1 (5 bases). Here the CDR3 reads CASSPGLGNQPQHF. CDR3 in DNA: TGTGCCAGCAGTCCAGGGTTGGGGAATCAGCCCCAGCATTTT. The full variable domain, with the rest looked up from reference TRBV2 and TRBJ1-5, is EPEVTQTPSHQVTQMGQEVILRCVPISNHLYFYWYRQILGQKVEFLVSFYNNEISEKSEIFDDQFSVERPDGSNFTLKIRSTKLEDSAMYFCASSPGLGNQPQHFGDGTRLSIL.